These 5 T cell receptor beta chains were all obtained from the same sample, sequenced in a study of cytomegalovirus exposure and HLA in healthy donors. Researchers ran the PCR with 60 Vbeta and 13 Jbeta primers. The table came from immunoSEQ multiplex PCR; TCRdb's copy has only in-frame clones and leaves some out. The table includes about 120,000 clones, roughly 80% detected once. The sequenced sample was PBMCs. The receptor set was obtained from a man younger than 45 in good health and CMV-seronegative.

This clone has a handful of counts. The CDR3 spells CASSPGIERVETQYF. The CDR3 DNA sequence: TGTGCCAGTAGTCCCGGGATAGAGCGTGTAGAGACCCAGTACTTC. The chain joins TRBV19 to TRBJ2-5; weak D call: TRBD2 (5 bases). Between the trimmed V and J ends, which lost 5 bases and 4 bases, there was a span of 17 bases. CDR1 LNHDA and CDR2 SQIVND come from the germline V gene (reference sequence). CDR3 length: 15 residues.

The chain uses TRBV5-4 and TRBJ2-5, with a possible D match to TRBD2 (5 bases). Trimming took off 2 bases at V and 5 bases at J, with 10 bases between the two ends. The CDR3 has 13 amino acids. CDR1 SGHNT and CDR2 YYREEE come from the germline V gene (reference sequence). The CDR3 sequence is CASSFGVRETQYF. The DNA of the CDR3 is TGTGCCAGCAGCTTCGGGGTACGGGAGACCCAGTACTTC.

The CDR3 protein is CASTPGGTDYGYTF. In nucleotides, the CDR3 is TGTGCCAGCACCCCGGGGGGGACGGACTATGGCTACACCTTC. The rearrangement links TRBV6-1 to TRBJ1-2, with D possibly matching TRBD1 (5 bases). This CDR3 region has 14 residues. In germline, CDR1 is MNHNS, CDR2 SASEGT. The germline V and J ends were trimmed by 7 bases and 3 bases, with 15 bases remaining between them.

The chain is built from TRBV7-2 and TRBJ1-2; D is undetermined. The V gene lost 1 base and the J gene lost 3 bases, with 3 bases spanning the gap. The CDR3 sequence is 12 residues long. CDR1 and CDR2 (germline): SGHTA, FQGNSA. The CDR3 DNA sequence: TGTGCCAGCAGCTTAGACTACTATGGCTACACCTTC. Translation: CASSLDYYGYTF.

The chain carries TRBV11-3 and TRBJ2-2; tentative D call: TRBD2 (5 bases). This CDR3 region has 13 residues. Germline CDR1 and CDR2: SGHNT and YENEEA. Between the trimmed V and J ends, which lost 8 bases and 5 bases, there was a span of 12 bases. The CDR3: CASQTGNTGELFF. The CDR3 DNA reads TGTGCCAGCCAGACCGGGAATACCGGGGAGCTGTTTTTT.